Sequencing of this T cell receptor beta chain was carried out in a study of blood T cell repertoires in COVID-19. There are 13 residues in the CDR3. The V end was cut by 1 base, the J end by 7 bases, with 8 bases between. Germline loops: CDR1 LNHNV, CDR2 YYDKDF (reference sequence). Clones were sequenced by immunoSEQ multiplex PCR, and TCRdb holds only the in-frame ones, with some missing. The sample yields 120,000 or so clones, 70% to 90% seen once. The clonotype originates from a woman in her forties or fifties with acute or convalescent COVID-19. Sequenced input: peripheral blood. The chain has TRBV15 and TRBJ1-5, with a possible D match to TRBD1 (6 bases). The CDR3 bases are TGTGCCACCAGCAGAGGACAGGACCAGCCCCAGCATTTT. Protein product: CATSRGQDQPQHF.